This TCR beta chain is from a study of CD4+ T cells in melanoma. This clone came up a few times. Produced via immunoSEQ multiplex PCR; TCRdb's table is partial and in-frame only. Of approximately 110,000 clones listed, approximately 92% are singletons. J gave up 8 bases and V 6 bases, and 12 bases lay outside the gene matches. The germline V gene has CDR1 MDHEN and CDR2 SYDVKM. The CDR3 consists of 16 residues. The TCR was taken from a human donor with melanoma. J is TRBJ2-1 and V is TRBV28; 11 bases match TRBD2. Sequenced sample: peripheral blood. The CDR3 here is CASSPGGLAGGDEQFF. The DNA for the CDR3 is TGTGCCAGCAGCCCCGGAGGGCTAGCGGGGGGAGATGAGCAGTTCTTC.